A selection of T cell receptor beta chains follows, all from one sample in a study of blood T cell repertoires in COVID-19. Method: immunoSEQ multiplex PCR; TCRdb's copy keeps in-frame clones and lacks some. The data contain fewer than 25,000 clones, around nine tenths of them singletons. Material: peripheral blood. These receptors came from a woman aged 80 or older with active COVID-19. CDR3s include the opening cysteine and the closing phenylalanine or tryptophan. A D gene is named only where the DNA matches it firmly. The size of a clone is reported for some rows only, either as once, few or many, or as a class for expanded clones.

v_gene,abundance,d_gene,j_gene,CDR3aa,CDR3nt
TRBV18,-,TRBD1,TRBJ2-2,CASSRQGSNTGELFF,TGTGCCAGCTCACGACAGGGTTCGAACACCGGGGAGCTGTTTTTT
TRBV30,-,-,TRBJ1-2,CAWARTPLYGYTF,TGTGCCTGGGCTAGGACACCCCTCTATGGCTACACCTTC
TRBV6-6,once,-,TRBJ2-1,CASSRFNSGIDEQFF,TGTGCCAGCAGTCGATTTAATTCAGGGATCGATGAGCAGTTCTTC
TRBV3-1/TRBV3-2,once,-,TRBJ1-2,CASSRDFGGYTF,TGTGCCAGCAGCCGGGACTTCGGGGGCTACACCTTC
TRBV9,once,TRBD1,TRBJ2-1,CASSADDREYEQFF,TGTGCCAGCAGCGCCGATGACAGGGAGTATGAGCAGTTCTTC
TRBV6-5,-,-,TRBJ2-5,CASSRQETQYF,TGTGCCAGCAGTCGGCAAGAGACCCAGTACTTC
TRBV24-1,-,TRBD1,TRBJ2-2,CATSDPGTGTTGELFF,TGTGCCACCAGTGATCCCGGGACAGGGACCACCGGGGAGCTGTTTTTT
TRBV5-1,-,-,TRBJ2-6,CASSLMSGVSSGANVLTF,TGCGCCAGCAGCTTGATGTCGGGGGTCAGCTCTGGGGCCAACGTCCTGACTTTC
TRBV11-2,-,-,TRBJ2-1,CASSLESGSREFF,TGTGCCAGCAGCTTAGAGTCGGGATCCCGTGAGTTCTTC
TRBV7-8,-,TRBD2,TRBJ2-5,CASSLALGGETQYF,TGTGCCAGCAGCTTAGCGCTGGGGGGGGAGACCCAGTACTTC
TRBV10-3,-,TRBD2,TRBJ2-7,CATRTSGDHEQYF,TGTGCCACTAGGACTAGCGGGGATCACGAGCAGTACTTC
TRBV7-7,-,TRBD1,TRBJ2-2,CASSPTGVGELFF,TGTGCTAGCAGCCCAACAGGGGTCGGGGAGCTGTTTTTT
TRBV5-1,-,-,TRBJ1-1,CASSPPGTEAFF,TGCGCCAGCAGCCCCCCGGGGACTGAAGCTTTCTTT
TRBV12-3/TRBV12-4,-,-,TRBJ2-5,CASSFSRETQYF,TGTGCCAGCAGTTTTAGTCGGGAGACCCAGTACTTC
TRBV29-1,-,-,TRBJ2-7,CSVVRSRADYEQYF,TGCAGCGTTGTTAGATCCAGGGCGGACTACGAGCAGTACTTC
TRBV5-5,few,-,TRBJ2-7,CASSYDRRYEQYF,TGTGCCAGCAGCTATGACAGAAGATACGAGCAGTACTTC
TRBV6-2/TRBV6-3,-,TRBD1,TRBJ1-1,CASSLLSRGARTEAFF,TGTGCCAGCAGTTTATTATCCAGGGGGGCAAGGACTGAAGCTTTCTTT
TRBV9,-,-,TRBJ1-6,CASSVEPSSYNSPLHF,TGTGCCAGCAGCGTGGAGCCGAGCTCCTATAATTCACCCCTCCACTTT
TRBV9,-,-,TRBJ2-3,CASSPGGGTGSTDTQYF,TGTGCCAGCAGCCCGGGAGGGGGGACAGGGAGCACAGATACGCAGTATTTT
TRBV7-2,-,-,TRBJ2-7,CASSFDRTAYEQYF,TGTGCCAGCAGCTTTGACAGGACCGCCTACGAGCAGTACTTC
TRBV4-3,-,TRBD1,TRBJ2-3,CASSQRGQTTDTQYF,TGCGCCAGCAGCCAGAGGGGACAGACCACAGATACGCAGTATTTT
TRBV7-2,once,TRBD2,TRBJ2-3,CASSPKRGFTDTQYF,TGTGCCAGCTCTCCGAAGCGGGGATTCACAGATACGCAGTATTTT
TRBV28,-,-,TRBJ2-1,CASSSRRTVTTYNEQFF,TGTGCCAGCAGTTCACGTCGGACAGTAACAACCTACAATGAGCAGTTCTTC